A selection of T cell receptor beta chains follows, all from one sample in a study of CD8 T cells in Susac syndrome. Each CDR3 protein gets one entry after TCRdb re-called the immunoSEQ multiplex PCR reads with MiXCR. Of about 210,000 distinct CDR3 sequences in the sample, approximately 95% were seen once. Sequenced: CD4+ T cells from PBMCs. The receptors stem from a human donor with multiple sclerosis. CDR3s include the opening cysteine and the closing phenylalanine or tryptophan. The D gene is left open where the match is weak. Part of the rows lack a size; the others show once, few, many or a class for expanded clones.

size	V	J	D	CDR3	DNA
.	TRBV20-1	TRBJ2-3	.	CSARDRVAYMDTQYF	TGCAGTGCTAGAGATCGGGTAGCGTACATGGATACGCAGTATTTT
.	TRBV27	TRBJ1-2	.	CASRPYGYTF	TGTGCCAGCCGTCCATATGGCTACACCTTC
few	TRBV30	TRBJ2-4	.	CAWSVGLAKNIQYF	TGTGCCTGGAGTGTGGGCCTAGCCAAAAACATTCAGTACTTC
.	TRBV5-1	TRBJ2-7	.	CASSIQALSYEQYF	TGCGCCAGCAGCATACAGGCACTCTCCTACGAGCAGTACTTC
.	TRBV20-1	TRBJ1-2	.	CSARTGGAVYGYTF	TGCAGTGCTAGAACGGGCGGGGCGGTCTATGGCTACACCTTC
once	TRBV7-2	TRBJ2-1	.	CASSLGGSAYNEQFF	TGTGCCAGCAGCTTAGGGGGCTCTGCCTACAATGAGCAGTTCTTC
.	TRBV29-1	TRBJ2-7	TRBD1	CSVVHKQGAYEQYF	TGCAGCGTTGTCCACAAGCAGGGGGCCTACGAGCAGTACTTC
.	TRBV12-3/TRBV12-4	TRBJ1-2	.	CASSLAGSGGYTF	TGTGCCAGCAGTTTGGCGGGCTCTGGAGGCTACACCTTC
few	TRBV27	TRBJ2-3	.	CASSFGGGTDTQYF	TGTGCCAGCAGTTTTGGCGGGGGCACAGATACGCAGTATTTT
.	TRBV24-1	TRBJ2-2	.	CATSASGIGELFF	TGTGCCACCAGTGCCTCGGGAATCGGGGAGCTGTTTTTT
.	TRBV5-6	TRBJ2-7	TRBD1	CASSPGTGGSYEQYF	TGTGCCAGCAGCCCCGGGACAGGGGGCTCCTACGAGCAGTACTTC
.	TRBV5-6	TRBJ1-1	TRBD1	CASSRDRGQVNTEAFF	TGTGCCAGCAGTAGGGACAGGGGGCAGGTGAACACTGAAGCTTTCTTT
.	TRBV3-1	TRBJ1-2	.	CASSFQTSLGYTF	TGTGCCAGCAGTTTTCAAACATCGCTGGGCTACACCTTC
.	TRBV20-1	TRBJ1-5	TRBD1	CSARSRDRYQPQHF	TGCAGTGCTAGATCTAGGGACAGATATCAGCCCCAGCATTTT
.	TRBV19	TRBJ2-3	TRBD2	CASSIEGGSSTDTQYF	TGTGCCAGTAGTATAGAAGGCGGGAGCTCCACAGATACGCAGTATTTT
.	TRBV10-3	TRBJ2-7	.	CAINYDPGDEQYF	TGTGCCATCAATTATGACCCGGGGGACGAGCAGTACTTC
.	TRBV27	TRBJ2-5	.	CASSLLGQTKTQYF	TGTGCCAGCAGTTTGTTGGGTCAGACGAAGACCCAGTACTTC
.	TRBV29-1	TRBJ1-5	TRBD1	CSVEQGAGQPQHF	TGCAGCGTGGAACAGGGGGCTGGTCAGCCCCAGCATTTT
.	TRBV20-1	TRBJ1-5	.	CSAQSGGQPQHF	TGCAGTGCACAGAGCGGTGGTCAGCCCCAGCATTTT
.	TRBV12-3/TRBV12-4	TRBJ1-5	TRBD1	CASRGTGLQPQHF	TGTGCCAGCAGAGGGACAGGGTTACAGCCCCAGCATTTT